This T cell receptor beta chain comes out of a study of blood T cell repertoires in COVID-19. Clones were sequenced by immunoSEQ multiplex PCR, and TCRdb holds only the in-frame ones, with some missing. This sample has roughly 250,000 clones; around 89% occur once, and the top ten carry around 0.8%. The germline V and J ends were trimmed by 1 base and 0 bases, with 7 bases remaining between them. The CDR3 loop spans 15 amino acids. Looked up from germline, CDR1 is SEHNR and CDR2 is FQNEAQ (reference sequence). This rearrangement joins TRBV7-9 to TRBJ2-1; no clear D gene. The TCR originated in a man aged 25-40 years with acute or convalescent COVID-19. Sequencing was performed on peripheral blood. The CDR3 loop reads CASSLVRGSYNEQFF. CDR3 nucleotides: TGTGCCAGCAGCTTAGTGCGCGGCTCCTACAATGAGCAGTTCTTC.